Presented here are 21 T cell receptor beta chains from one specimen sequenced in a study of radiotherapy plus CTLA-4 blockade in lung cancer. Profiled with immunoSEQ multiplex PCR; TCRdb holds only in-frame clones, not every one. The repertoire holds about 62,000 clones, with approximately 79% as singletons. This sample comprised peripheral blood, obtained from a patient treated with radiotherapy plus ipilimumab. These TCRs come from a human donor with non-small cell lung cancer who had a complete response to radiotherapy plus ipilimumab.

The rearrangement links TRBV11-2 to TRBJ2-5; a possible D gene is TRBD2 (6 bases). The end of the DNA is better explained by TRBJ2-7, so the J call may be wrong. Germline V lookup: CDR1 SGHAT, CDR2 FQNNGV. The CDR3 runs to 16 residues. The CDR3 DNA reads as TGTGCCAGCAGCTTAACCGGGGTGGGAGGACTCTACGAGCAGTACTTC. This codes for CASSLTGVGGLYEQYF.

This clone was seen only a few times. The gene calls are TRBV29-1 and TRBJ1-1; TRBD1 matches 12 bases. This CDR3 comprises 15 residues. J was trimmed by 6 bases and V by 3 bases; bases with no gene match: 8. The germline gives CDR1 SQVTM, CDR2 ANQGSEA. DNA for the CDR3: TGCAGCGTTGACTCCGGGACAGGGGGCGCATCTGAAGCTTTCTTT. This codes for CSVDSGTGGASEAFF.

V usage is TRBV10-3 and J usage is TRBJ1-1, with D possibly being TRBD1 (6 bases). Trimming shortened V by 2 bases and J by 5 bases, and 18 bases separated the two germline ends. CDR3 length: 16 residues. CDR1 and CDR2 (germline): ENHRY, SYGVKD. DNA of the CDR3: TGTGCCATCAGTGAGACCTGGGGGGGCGCGGGGACTGAAGCTTTCTTT. This gives the protein CAISETWGGAGTEAFF.

This clone has a single count. The CDR3, as DNA: TGTGCCTGGAGAATAGCAGGGGGCTCCTACAATGAGCAGTTCTTC. This codes for CAWRIAGGSYNEQFF. V and J are TRBV30 and TRBJ2-1; 7 positions agree with TRBD1. With 3 bases clipped from V and 0 bases from J, the junction kept 5 bases outside the gene matches. Per germline, CDR1 GTSNPN and CDR2 SVGIG (reference sequence). This CDR3 contains 15 residues.

J is TRBJ2-5 and V is TRBV18; D perhaps matches TRBD1 (5 bases). The CDR3 contains 14 residues. Germline V lookup: CDR1 KGHSH, CDR2 LQKENI. Trimming left V 1 base short and J 2 bases short, with 8 bases between. The CDR3 coding sequence is TGTGCCAGCTCACCACTCTCAGGGCAAGAGACCCAGTACTTC. It yields the protein CASSPLSGQETQYF.

The V gene is TRBV4-1, the J gene TRBJ2-3; 12 nucleotides line up with TRBD2. Looked up from germline, CDR1 is MGHRA and CDR2 is YSYEKL. V was pared by 2 bases and J by 4 bases, with 4 bases of the junction left unmatched. This CDR3 has 16 amino acids. CDR3 nucleotides: TGCGCCAGCAGCCAATTGACTAGCGGGAGCGCAGATACGCAGTATTTT. Translated, it gives CASSQLTSGSADTQYF.

J is TRBJ1-2 and V is TRBV27; D possibly corresponds to TRBD1 (6 bases). The CDR3 totals 13 residues. Germline CDR1 is MNHEY and CDR2 is SMNVEV (reference sequence). V was cut by 5 bases and J by 5 bases, with 12 bases left in between. The CDR3 region is CASSRRGEYGYTF. Written as DNA, the CDR3 is TGTGCCAGCAGTCGCAGGGGTGAATATGGCTACACCTTC.

This chain joins TRBV10-1 and TRBJ1-1; a possible D gene is TRBD1 (6 bases). The ends were cut back, 0 bases at V and 1 base at J, with 24 bases in the middle. This CDR3 has 20 amino acids. Germline V lookup: CDR1 WNHNN, CDR2 SYGVQD (reference sequence). CDR3 nucleotide sequence: TGCGCCAGCAGTGAGTCCGAACAGGGTATACAACAGAGAACGAACACTGAAGCTTTCTTT. This sequence encodes CASSESEQGIQQRTNTEAFF.

This clone was counted between two and nine times. The chain uses TRBV28 and TRBJ1-5, with D unclear. The V end lost 10 bases, the J end lost 5 bases, and 9 bases lay between the germline ends. The CDR3 is made up of 11 amino acids. Germline V lookup: CDR1 MDHEN, CDR2 SYDVKM. This CDR3 reads CATQRYQPQHF. The CDR3 DNA follows: TGTGCCACCCAGAGGTATCAGCCCCAGCATTTT.

This clone was seen a single time. This chain connects TRBV12-2 to TRBJ2-3; the D call in the table, TRBD2, was not verified against the DNA. TRBV12-2 is annotated as a pseudogene. CDR3 size: 17 residues. Here the CDR3 DNA reads TGTGCAAGTCGCTTTTTGCTAGCGGGAAGTTTAACAGATACGCAGTATTTT. Protein product: CASRFLLAGSLTDTQYF.

The chain carries TRBV6-6 and TRBJ2-4; 9 bases match TRBD1. The CDR3 runs to 14 residues. In germline, CDR1 is MNHNY, CDR2 SVGAGI (reference sequence). J was trimmed by 5 bases and V by 3 bases; bases with no gene match: 2. The CDR3 protein is CASSYRDRENIQYF. DNA of the CDR3: TGTGCCAGCAGTTATCGGGACAGGGAAAACATTCAGTACTTC.

This chain links TRBV7-9 with TRBJ2-7, with a tentative D call TRBD1 (6 bases). The germline CDR1 and CDR2 sequences are SEHNR and FQNEAQ (reference sequence). V lost 5 bases and J 0 bases, leaving 17 bases between the germline ends. This CDR3 is built from 16 residues. CDR3 loop: CASSPLGQQNSYEQYF. The CDR3 DNA reads TGTGCCAGCAGCCCTTTGGGACAACAGAACTCCTACGAGCAGTACTTC.

CDR3 sequence reads: CASSQPGATDTQYF. The DNA of the CDR3 is TGTGCCAGCAGCCAACCGGGAGCCACAGATACGCAGTATTTT. The V call is TRBV4-2, the J call TRBJ2-3, with D perhaps TRBD2 (6 bases). Trimming left V 2 bases short and J 2 bases short, with 8 bases between. Per the germline V gene, CDR1 is LGHNA and CDR2 is YNFKEQ. This CDR3 is 14 amino acids long.

This clone was picked up a small number of times. The chain is built from TRBV7-9 and TRBJ2-7, with TRBD2 matching 11 bases. The CDR3 contains 17 residues. V shed 4 bases and J 3 bases; nucleotides not matched to a gene: 11. Germline lookup yields CDR1 SEHNR and CDR2 FQNEAQ (reference sequence). The DNA of the CDR3 is TGTGCCAGCAGCTCGACTAGCGGGAAATCCTACTACTACGAGCAGTACTTC. Protein: CASSSTSGKSYYYEQYF.

The V gene is TRBV25-1, the J gene TRBJ1-6; 9 bases agree with TRBD1. With V trimmed by 7 bases and J by 9 bases, 7 bases remained unmatched. Germline CDR1 MGHDK, CDR2 SYGVNS. The CDR3 consists of 14 residues. CDR3: CASTSDRGASPLHF. CDR3 sequence (DNA): TGTGCCAGCACCTCGGACAGGGGCGCTTCACCCCTCCACTTT. Full variable domain (outside the CDR3, taken from reference TRBV25-1 and TRBJ1-6): EADIYQTPRYLVIGTGKKITLECSQTMGHDKMYWYQQDPGMELHLIHYSYGVNSTEKGDLSSESTVSRIRTEHFPLTLESARPSHTSQYLCASTSDRGASPLHFGNGTRLTVT.

The gene calls are TRBV6-1 and TRBJ2-1, with 9 bases lining up with TRBD2. Germline assignment: CDR1 MNHNS and CDR2 SASEGT. The CDR3 consists of 15 residues. J was trimmed by 10 bases and V by 7 bases; bases with no gene match: 14. The CDR3 bases are TGTGCCAGCAACCTGGGGGGCGGGAGGGCCGGGGAGCAGTTCTTC. This sequence encodes CASNLGGGRAGEQFF.

CDR3: CASSRFGGATDTQYF. The CDR3 nucleotides read TGTGCCAGCAGCAGATTCGGGGGTGCGACAGATACGCAGTATTTT. The chain joins TRBV7-3 to TRBJ2-3, with a tentative D call TRBD2 (6 bases). This CDR3 region has 15 residues. V lost 5 bases, J lost 3 bases, and 15 bases lay in between. CDR1 SGHTA and CDR2 FQGTGA come from the germline V gene.

This chain connects TRBV5-1 to TRBJ2-7, with TRBD2 identical over 7 bases. Unmatched junction bases numbered 10, after V lost 4 bases and J lost 0 bases. The CDR3 loop spans 16 amino acids. Germline CDR1 is SGHRS and CDR2 is YFSETQ. The DNA of the CDR3 is TGCGCCAGCAGCCCCGGGGGGACCTCTAACTCCTACGAGCAGTACTTC. Its translation is CASSPGGTSNSYEQYF.

This rearrangement joins TRBV28 to TRBJ1-5, with 11 bases identical to TRBD1. Germline loops: CDR1 MDHEN, CDR2 SYDVKM. This CDR3 is built from 15 residues. After removal of 4 bases from V and 9 bases from J, the junction contained 8 bases not matched to a gene. Written as DNA, the CDR3 is TGTGCCAGCAGTTCACCCGGGACAGGGGGGTCGCCCCAGCATTTT. Encoded protein: CASSSPGTGGSPQHF.

The chain carries TRBV28 and TRBJ2-2, with D possibly matching TRBD2 (5 bases). V lost 2 bases and J 1 base, leaving 8 bases between the germline ends. The CDR3 has 15 amino acids. Germline assignment: CDR1 MDHEN and CDR2 SYDVKM. The CDR3: CASSLGRGNTGELFF. The CDR3 region has the DNA TGTGCCAGCAGTTTAGGCCGGGGGAACACCGGGGAGCTGTTTTTT.

The genes are TRBV19 and TRBJ1-4; D remains unclear. The CDR3 contains 15 residues. V dropped 5 bases and J dropped 3 bases, with 13 bases sitting between them. Per the germline V gene, CDR1 is LNHDA and CDR2 is SQIVND (reference sequence). As DNA, the CDR3 is TGTGCCAGTAGTCCCCGCGACACCGCTAATGAAAAACTGTTTTTT. Its protein product is CASSPRDTANEKLFF.